This is a list of T cell receptor beta chains from one sample in a study of blood T cell repertoires in COVID-19. Sequencing used immunoSEQ multiplex PCR; TCRdb keeps in-frame clones, though not all of them. The sample consists of hundreds of thousands of clones, roughly 89% of them appearing once. Sequenced input: peripheral blood. The receptors shown here come from a man between 18 and 29 years old with COVID-19, enrolled during active disease. The CDR3 runs from the conserved cysteine through the conserved F or W. D genes are given only for firm matches. Some rows mark clone size as missing; the rest say once, few, many or name a class of expanded clone.

>TRBV6-2/TRBV6-3|TRBJ1-1|NA|NA
TGTGCCAGCAGTTGGAGTCGGAACACTGAAGCTTTCTTT
CASSWSRNTEAFF
>TRBV4-1|TRBJ2-3|once|TRBD2
TGCGCCAGCAGCCAAGAAGGGAGGGCAGATACGCAGTATTTT
CASSQEGRADTQYF
>TRBV7-8|TRBJ1-1|NA|TRBD1
TGTGCCAGCAGCTCCTGGGGTGGGACAGGGGGGACTGAAGCTTTCTTT
CASSSWGGTGGTEAFF
>TRBV11-2|TRBJ2-5|NA|TRBD2
TGTGCCAGCACCGCTAGCGGGGGACAAGAGACCCAGTACTTC
CASTASGGQETQYF
>TRBV12-3/TRBV12-4|TRBJ2-1|once|NA
TGTGCCAGCAACGACTGGGAGCAGTTCTTC
CASNDWEQFF
>TRBV2|TRBJ2-2|NA|NA
TGTGCCAGCAGTGAGGAGTCTGCAACGAACACCGGGGAGCTGTTTTTT
CASSEESATNTGELFF
>TRBV19|TRBJ1-5|NA|NA
TGTGCCAGCCAGACACTGTCCCCCTTCGGTCAGCCCCAGCATTTT
CASQTLSPFGQPQHF
>TRBV19|TRBJ1-6|NA|TRBD1
TGTGCCAGTAGTATCGGACAGGTTTATAATTCACCCCTCCACTTT
CASSIGQVYNSPLHF
>TRBV7-3|TRBJ2-7|NA|NA
TGTGCCAGCAGCTTAACGGGTCTGCCTCCAGCGAACGAGCAGTACTTC
CASSLTGLPPANEQYF
>TRBV5-4|TRBJ2-1|NA|TRBD2
TGTGCCAGCAGCTGGACTAGCACCTACAATGAGCAGTTCTTC
CASSWTSTYNEQFF
>TRBV9|TRBJ2-2|once|NA
TGTGCCAGCAGCGTAGACGGGTACACCGGGGAGCTGTTTTTT
CASSVDGYTGELFF
>TRBV2|TRBJ1-6|NA|TRBD1
TGTGCCAGCAGAAGGGACAGGGGAGAGTCACCCCTCCACTTT
CASRRDRGESPLHF
>TRBV11-3|TRBJ2-3|NA|NA
TGTGCCAGCAGCTTAGGGAGGGGCACAGATACGCAGTATTTT
CASSLGRGTDTQYF
>TRBV23-1|TRBJ2-4|NA|NA
TGCGCCAGCTCTTCTCAGGGGCGCTTAGCCAAAAACATTCAGTACTTC
CASSSQGRLAKNIQYF
>TRBV7-6|TRBJ2-1|NA|TRBD2
TGTGCCAGCAGCTCGCGCCGCGGACTAGCGGGATCCTATGAGCAGTTCTTC
CASSSRRGLAGSYEQFF
>TRBV24-1|TRBJ1-1|once|TRBD1
TGTGCCACCAGTGATTACAGGGGAACTGAAGCTTTCTTT
CATSDYRGTEAFF
>TRBV5-8|TRBJ1-6|NA|NA
TGTGCCAGCAGCTTGGGAGTGGGAGTACCCCTCCACTTT
CASSLGVGVPLHF
>TRBV6-5|TRBJ2-7|NA|NA
TGTGCCAGCAGTCCCCACCCCAGGTCGTCCTACGAGCAGTACTTC
CASSPHPRSSYEQYF
>TRBV28|TRBJ1-5|NA|NA
TGTGCCAGCTTTTCTACAGTGTATAGCAATCAGCCCCAGCATTTT
CASFSTVYSNQPQHF
>TRBV18|TRBJ1-2|NA|TRBD1
TGTGCCAGCTCACCACAGGGGGCGCAAGGCTATGGCTACACCTTC
CASSPQGAQGYGYTF
>TRBV15|TRBJ2-3|NA|NA
TGTGCCACCAGCAGAGCCCGAGAGAGTAGCACAGATACGCAGTATTTT
CATSRARESSTDTQYF
>TRBV28|TRBJ2-7|NA|TRBD2
TGTGCCAGCAGTTTAGTGACTAGCGGGACCGAGCAGTACTTC
CASSLVTSGTEQYF
>TRBV6-6|TRBJ1-1|NA|NA
TGTGCCAGCAGTTATTTGGCCAGGGCTTTCTTT
CASSYLARAFF
>TRBV6-6|TRBJ2-3|NA|NA
TGTGCCAGCAGTTACTCTAGTCAGCGGTACACAGATACGCAGTATTTT
CASSYSSQRYTDTQYF